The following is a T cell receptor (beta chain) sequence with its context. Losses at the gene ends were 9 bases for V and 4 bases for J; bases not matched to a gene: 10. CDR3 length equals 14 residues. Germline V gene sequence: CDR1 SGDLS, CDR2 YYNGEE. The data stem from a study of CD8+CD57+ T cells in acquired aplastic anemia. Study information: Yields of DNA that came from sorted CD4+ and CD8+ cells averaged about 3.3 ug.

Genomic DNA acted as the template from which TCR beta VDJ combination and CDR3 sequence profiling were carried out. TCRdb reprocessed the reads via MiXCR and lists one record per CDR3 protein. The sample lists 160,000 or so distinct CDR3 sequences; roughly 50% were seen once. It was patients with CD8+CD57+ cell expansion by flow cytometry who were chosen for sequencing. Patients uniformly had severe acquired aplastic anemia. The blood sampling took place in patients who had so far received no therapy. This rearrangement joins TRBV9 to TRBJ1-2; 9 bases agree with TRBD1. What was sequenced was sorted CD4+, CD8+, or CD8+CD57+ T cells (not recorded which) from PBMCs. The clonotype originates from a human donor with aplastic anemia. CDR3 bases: TGTGCCACCGGGACAGGGCCTCTTCTCTATGGCTACACCTTC. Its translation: CATGTGPLLYGYTF.